This entry describes one TCR beta chain. No antigen is known for it. This sample is drawn from a study of T cell clones after liver transplantation. Study-wide background: As an antigen-independent comparator, third-party-reactive TCRbeta sequences came from pre-transplant mixed lymphocyte reactions. Study-wide findings and caveats: Small, mixed patient groups and varying post-transplant times limit these conclusions.

This CDR3 is built from 11 residues. CDR1 is ENHRY and CDR2 is SYGVKD in the germline V gene. Trimming at V came to 7 bases and at J to 4 bases, leaving 0 bases not matched to a gene. The table came from immunoSEQ multiplex PCR; TCRdb's copy has only in-frame clones and leaves some out. The top ten clones hold about 8.5% of a sample with tens of thousands of clones, less than 85% of them seen once. Specimen: CD4+ T cells from blood, collected before liver transplant. The clonotype was recovered from a human donor who received a liver transplant. The rearrangement links TRBV10-3 to TRBJ2-7; 8 nucleotides agree with TRBD2. The CDR3 DNA reads as TGTGCCATCAAGCGGGGGTACGAGCAGTACTTC. Its translation is CAIKRGYEQYF.